This T cell receptor beta chain was captured in a study of T cells in Graves' hyperthyroidism and ophthalmopathy. Fresh 10 ml peripheral blood yielded PBMCs. This CDR3 spans 16 amino acids. The J segment lost 1 base and the V segment lost 0 bases, leaving 4 bases of the junction unmatched. Germline loops: CDR1 MNHEY, CDR2 SMNVEV (reference sequence). Study-wide points: In validation, the model predicted ophthalmopathy. These predictions came a median about 6 months before onset. Expanded thyroid clonotypes (above 0.001) were mostly also found in blood.

The TCR beta CDR3 regions underwent amplification using RNA transcripts as the source. HTBI primers drove first-round RT-PCR of the TCR CDR3. MiXCR, run by TCRdb on the multiplex PCR reads, gives a single entry per CDR3 protein. The profile shows about half a million distinct CDR3 sequences, under 25% of them singletons. Comments on this clonotype: The antigen remains unidentified.

The chain recombines TRBV27 with TRBJ2-7; 9 nucleotides align to TRBD1. The sequence was obtained from a woman in her 70s with Graves' ophthalmopathy. Material for sequencing was blood. The CDR3 protein is CASSLSPGTGSYEQYF. The DNA of the CDR3 is TGTGCCAGCAGTTTATCCCCCGGGACAGGGTCCTACGAGCAGTACTTC.